Here is one TCR beta chain with its context. There are a few counts of this clonotype. No cognate antigen has been identified for it. The input lacks base qualities; no much larger clone sits a single base away. These data belong to a study of early T cells in non-severe SARS-CoV-2 infection (dated by TCRdb to the early 2020s). In the study overall: Because TCR sequencing relied on bulk RNA taken from unsorted whole blood, pairing of alpha and beta chains was not possible.

In the germline V gene, CDR1 corresponds to SGHRS and CDR2 to YFSETQ. V is clipped by 4 bases and J by 5 bases, and the sequence between their germline boundaries is 17 bases long. Its CDR3 holds 15 amino acids, cysteine through phenylalanine. CDR3 DNA is the only sequence kept; it has 45 bases, read in frame from the first base. General study outcomes and caveats: VDJdb matching was skewed toward anti-spike CD8 responses and likely underestimated virus-specific expansions, missing private and CD4 specificities.

Set within a cohort of healthcare workers in London, UK, this nested case-control study involved weekly PCR testing of nasopharyngeal swabs along with blood sampling. Healthcare workers were recruited between 23 and 31 March 2020, during the week of the UK lockdown, and were followed weekly for up to roughly 15 weeks. Receptors were amplified or captured by 5' RACE. TCRdb names NextSeq 500 as the instrument used. To correct for sequencing error and PCR bias, the TCR library protocol tagged individual cDNA molecules with unique molecular identifiers. Both TCR alpha and beta chains were sequenced, and tight co-correlation was observed between alpha and beta sequence abundances in each sample. For the original study's pipeline: Decombinator V4 was used to annotate TCR sequences for V gene, J gene and CDR3. TCRs were defined as expanded if a significant change between any two time points was detected under a Poisson model with p below 0.0001. Abundances of TCRs were expressed as counts per million after normalisation to the total number of TCRs sequenced in each sample. MAIT TCRs were defined by TRAV1-2 paired with TRAJ12, TRAJ20 or TRAJ33, and iNKT TCRs by TRAV10 paired with TRAJ18. A search of VDJdb, accessed on 1 November 2021, was run for TCRs annotated to CMV, EBV and SARS-CoV-2, with TCRs annotated for multiple antigens excluded. TCRdb trimmed the raw reads at Q25, called clones with MiXCR and kept productive beta chains. For every CDR3 protein sequence, its rows merge into one entry that carries the most common genes and DNA. These V and J calls rely on TCRdb rather than the paper's analysis. The sample contains around 82,000 distinct CDR3 sequences, about 14% of them found a single time. Around 0.58% of the sample comes from the top ten.

Sequencing was performed on whole blood. The clonotype originates from an adult who was a healthcare worker with PCR-confirmed SARS-CoV-2 infection or an uninfected control (not recorded which). Recombination connected TRBV5-1 to TRBJ2-3; the D call is tentative, TRBD1 or TRBD2, as each matches 6 bases. The CDR3 region reads CASSQVGGLVDTQYF. The sequenced DNA: TGCGCCAGCAGCCAGGTGGGGGGCCTCGTAGATACGCAGTATTTT.